This T cell receptor beta chain was observed in a study of OX40 agonist ivuxolimab in advanced cancers. Study details: Treatment of patients was with ivuxolimab, an agonistic anti-OX40 (CD134) antibody. Across the patients, intravenous ivuxolimab was delivered every 2 weeks at 0.01 to 10 mg/kg. General observations from the study: Expanded peripheral T cell antigen specificity was not determined. Dose levels from 0.1 to 3.0 mg/kg saw CD4+ and CD8+ blood T cells expand clonally by week 6.

Notes on this clone: Its cognate antigen is unknown.

V was clipped by 0 bases and J by 1 base, with 3 bases between them. The germline V gene has CDR1 LNHDA and CDR2 SQIVND (reference sequence). The CDR3 contains 13 residues. Profiling relied on immunoSEQ multiplex PCR, and the TCRdb table lists in-frame clones only, not all of them. The data hold tens of thousands of clones, with just over 85% observed a single time. The chain has TRBV19 and TRBJ1-1; D is undetermined. The origin of this receptor is an adult with an advanced solid tumor such as melanoma, head and neck, liver or kidney cancer. This material consisted of CD4+ or CD8+ T cells sorted from blood, taken in a trial of the OX40 agonist ivuxolimab. In DNA, the CDR3 is TGTGCCAGTAGTATAGATCGGAACACTGAAGCTTTCTTT. Its translation: CASSIDRNTEAFF.